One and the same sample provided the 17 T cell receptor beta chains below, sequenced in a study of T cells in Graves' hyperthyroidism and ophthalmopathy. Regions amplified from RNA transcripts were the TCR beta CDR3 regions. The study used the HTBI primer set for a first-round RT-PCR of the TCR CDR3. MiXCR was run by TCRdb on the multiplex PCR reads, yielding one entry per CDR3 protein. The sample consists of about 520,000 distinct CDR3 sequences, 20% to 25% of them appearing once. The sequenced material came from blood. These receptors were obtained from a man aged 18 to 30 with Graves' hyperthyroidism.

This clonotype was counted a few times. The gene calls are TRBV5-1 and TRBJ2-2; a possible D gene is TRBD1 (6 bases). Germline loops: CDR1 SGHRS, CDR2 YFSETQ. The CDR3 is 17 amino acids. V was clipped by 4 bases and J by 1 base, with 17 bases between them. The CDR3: CASSPDTDRQNTGELFF. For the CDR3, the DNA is TGCGCCAGCAGCCCGGATACAGACAGGCAGAACACCGGGGAGCTGTTTTTT.

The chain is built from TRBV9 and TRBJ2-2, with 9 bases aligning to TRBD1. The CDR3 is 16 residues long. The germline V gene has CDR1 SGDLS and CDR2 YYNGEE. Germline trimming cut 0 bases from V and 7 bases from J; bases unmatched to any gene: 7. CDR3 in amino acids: CASSVEWTGVNGELFF. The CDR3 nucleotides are TGTGCCAGCAGCGTAGAATGGACAGGGGTTAACGGGGAGCTGTTTTTT.

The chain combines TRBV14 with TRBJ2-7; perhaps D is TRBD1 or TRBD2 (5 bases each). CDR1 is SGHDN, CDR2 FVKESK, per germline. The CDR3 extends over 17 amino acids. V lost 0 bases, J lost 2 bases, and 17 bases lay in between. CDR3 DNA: TGTGCCAGCAGCCAAGATACGTACACGGGGCGGGCCTACGAGCAGTACTTC. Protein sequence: CASSQDTYTGRAYEQYF.

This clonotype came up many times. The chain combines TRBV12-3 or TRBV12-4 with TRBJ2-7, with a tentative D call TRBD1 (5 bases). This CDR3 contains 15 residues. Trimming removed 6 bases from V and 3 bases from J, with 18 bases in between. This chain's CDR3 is CASSQSGNNFYEQYF. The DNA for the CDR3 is TGTGCCAGCAGCCAATCAGGGAACAACTTCTACGAGCAGTACTTC.

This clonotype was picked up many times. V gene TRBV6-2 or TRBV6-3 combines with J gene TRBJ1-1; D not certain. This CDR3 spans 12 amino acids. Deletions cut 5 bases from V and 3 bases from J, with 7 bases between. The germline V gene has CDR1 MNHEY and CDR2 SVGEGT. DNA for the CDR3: TGTGCCAGCAGTGGGCCTTACACTGAAGCTTTCTTT. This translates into CASSGPYTEAFF.

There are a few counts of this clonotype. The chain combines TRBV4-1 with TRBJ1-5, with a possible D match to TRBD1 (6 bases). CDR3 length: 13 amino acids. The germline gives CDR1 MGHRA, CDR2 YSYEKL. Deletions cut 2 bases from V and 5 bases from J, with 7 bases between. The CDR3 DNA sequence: TGCGCCAGCAGCCAACAGGGGCATCAGCCCCAGCATTTT. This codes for CASSQQGHQPQHF.

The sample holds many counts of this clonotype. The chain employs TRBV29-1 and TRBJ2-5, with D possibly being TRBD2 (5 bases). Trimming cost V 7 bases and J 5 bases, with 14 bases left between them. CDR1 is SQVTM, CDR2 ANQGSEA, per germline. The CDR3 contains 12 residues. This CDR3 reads CSAAGVWETQYF. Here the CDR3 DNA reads TGCAGCGCCGCGGGCGTATGGGAGACCCAGTACTTC.

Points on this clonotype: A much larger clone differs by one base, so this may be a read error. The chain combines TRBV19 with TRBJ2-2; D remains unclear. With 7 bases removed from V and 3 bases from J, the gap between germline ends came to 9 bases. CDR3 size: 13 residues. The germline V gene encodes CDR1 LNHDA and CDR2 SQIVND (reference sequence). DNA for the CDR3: TGTGCCAGTACCCCAGTGTACACCGGGGAGCTGTTTTTT. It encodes CASTPVYTGELFF.

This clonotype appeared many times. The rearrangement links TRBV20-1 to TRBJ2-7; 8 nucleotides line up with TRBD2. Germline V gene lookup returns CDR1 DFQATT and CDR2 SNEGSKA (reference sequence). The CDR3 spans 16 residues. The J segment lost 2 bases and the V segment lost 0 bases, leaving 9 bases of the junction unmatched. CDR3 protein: CSARDRGGPSPYEQYF. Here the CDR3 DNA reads TGCAGTGCTAGAGATCGGGGGGGCCCTAGCCCCTACGAGCAGTACTTC.

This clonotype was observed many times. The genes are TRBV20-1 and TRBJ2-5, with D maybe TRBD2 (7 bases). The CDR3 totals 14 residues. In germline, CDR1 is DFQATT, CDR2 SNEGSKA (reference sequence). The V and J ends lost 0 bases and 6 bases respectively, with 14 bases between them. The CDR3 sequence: CSARELRGRKTQYF. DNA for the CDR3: TGCAGTGCTAGAGAGTTGCGGGGGCGAAAGACCCAGTACTTC.

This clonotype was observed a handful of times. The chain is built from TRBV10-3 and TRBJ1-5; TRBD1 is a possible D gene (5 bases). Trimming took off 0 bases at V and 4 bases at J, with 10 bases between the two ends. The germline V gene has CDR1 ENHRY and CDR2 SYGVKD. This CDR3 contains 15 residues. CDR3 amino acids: CAISESMGQNQPQHF. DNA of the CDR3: TGTGCCATCAGTGAGTCGATGGGGCAGAATCAGCCCCAGCATTTT.

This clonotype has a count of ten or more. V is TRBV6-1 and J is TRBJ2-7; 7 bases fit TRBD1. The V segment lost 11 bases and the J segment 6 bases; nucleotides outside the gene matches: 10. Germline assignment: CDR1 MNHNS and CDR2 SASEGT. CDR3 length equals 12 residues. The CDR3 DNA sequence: TGTGCCGGTTCACAGGGGATGGTCGAGCAGTACTTC. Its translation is CAGSQGMVEQYF.

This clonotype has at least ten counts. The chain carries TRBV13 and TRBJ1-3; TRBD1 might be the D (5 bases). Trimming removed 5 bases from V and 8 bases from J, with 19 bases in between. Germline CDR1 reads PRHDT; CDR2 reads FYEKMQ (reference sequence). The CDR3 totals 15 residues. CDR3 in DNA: TGTGCCAGCAGCCCCCATCGAATTAAAGGGGACACCATATATTTT. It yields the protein CASSPHRIKGDTIYF.

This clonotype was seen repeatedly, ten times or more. CDR3 protein: CASSFPRGLAGIQETQYF. DNA for the CDR3: TGTGCCAGCAGTTTCCCCCGGGGACTAGCGGGGATCCAAGAGACCCAGTACTTC. This chain uses TRBV28 with TRBJ2-5, with 13 positions matching TRBD2. The junction had 8 bases not matched to a gene; V was cut back by 3 bases and J by 1 base. The CDR3 contains 18 residues. Germline values: CDR1 MDHEN, CDR2 SYDVKM. The whole variable domain, remainder taken from reference TRBV28 and TRBJ2-5, is DVKVTQSSRYLVKRTGEKVFLECVQDMDHENMFWYRQDPGLGLRLIYFSYDVKMKEKGDIPEGYSVSREKKERFSLILESASTNQTSMYLCASSFPRGLAGIQETQYFGPGTRLLVL.

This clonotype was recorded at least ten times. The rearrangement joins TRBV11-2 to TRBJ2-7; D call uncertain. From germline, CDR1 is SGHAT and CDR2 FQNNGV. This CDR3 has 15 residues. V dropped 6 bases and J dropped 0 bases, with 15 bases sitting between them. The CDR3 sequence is CASRPSPLSSYEQYF. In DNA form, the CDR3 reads TGTGCCAGCAGGCCGTCCCCCCTTAGCTCCTACGAGCAGTACTTC.

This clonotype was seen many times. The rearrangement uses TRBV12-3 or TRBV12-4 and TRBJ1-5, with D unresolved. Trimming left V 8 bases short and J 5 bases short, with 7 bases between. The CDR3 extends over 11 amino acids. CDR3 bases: TGTGCCAGCGGGTCGGATCAGCCCCAGCATTTT. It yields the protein CASGSDQPQHF.

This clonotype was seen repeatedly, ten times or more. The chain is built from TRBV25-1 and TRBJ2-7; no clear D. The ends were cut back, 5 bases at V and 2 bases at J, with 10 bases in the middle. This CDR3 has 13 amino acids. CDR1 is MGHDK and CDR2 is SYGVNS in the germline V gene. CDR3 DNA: TGTGCCAGCAGTTCCGGGCTTACCTACGAGCAGTACTTC. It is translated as CASSSGLTYEQYF.